Following are 29 T cell receptor beta chains from one sample sequenced in a study of beta chain features in type 1 diabetes (dated by TCRdb to between 2018 and 2020). Results the study describes overall, beyond this receptor: In all four CD4+ subsets, TCRB CDR3 length was moderately but significantly shorter in type 1 diabetes patients.

Which antigens these TCRs recognize remains unknown. The method was the immunoSEQ multiplex PCR assay. The entire isolated RNA was reverse transcribed using the High Capacity cDNA Reverse Transcription Kit, and thus expressed TCRB transcripts were sequenced. TCRdb stores this immuneACCESS table with in-frame sequences only. Part of the clones is absent; in the studies checked, under half of the shortfall reflects unresolved V genes, and no reason is known for the rest. For this sample the table gives 600,000 to 700,000 clones, of which roughly 12% were detected only once. The ten top clones hold 0.095% to 0.15% of the sample. Specimen: naive CD4+ T cells from blood. In the paper's terms, the cell subset or site label means: true naive CD4+ T cells. The receptors were sampled from a man aged 25 to 40 with type 1 diabetes.

The rearrangement joins TRBV7-9 to TRBJ2-1; TRBD1 agrees at 7 bases. Germline-derived CDR1 and CDR2 are SEHNR and FQNEAQ (reference sequence). The V segment lost 1 base and the J segment 3 bases; nucleotides outside the gene matches: 3. The CDR3 length is 15 residues. The CDR3 loop is CASSLDGTDYNEQFF. The CDR3 bases are TGTGCCAGCAGCTTAGATGGGACAGACTACAATGAGCAGTTCTTC. The whole variable domain, filled in from reference TRBV7-9 and TRBJ2-1, reads DTGVSQNPRHKITKRGQNVTFRCDPISEHNRLYWYRQTLGQGPEFLTYFQNEAQLEKSRLLSDRFSAERPKGSFSTLEIQRTEQGDSAMYLCASSLDGTDYNEQFFGPGTRLTVL.

This clone was detected a few times. The V call is TRBV5-6, the J call TRBJ1-6, with D possibly being TRBD1 (6 bases). Germline V gives CDR1 SGHDT, CDR2 YYEEEE. CDR3 length: 14 residues. Trimming removed 4 bases from V and 7 bases from J, with 12 bases in between. Here the CDR3 reads CASSIDRRNSPLHF. The CDR3 DNA reads as TGTGCCAGCAGCATTGACAGGAGAAATTCACCCCTCCACTTT.

The sample holds a few counts of this clone. Other DNA sequences of this sample code for an identical CDR3. The gene calls are TRBV29-1 and TRBJ2-1; a possible D gene is TRBD1 (6 bases). The CDR3 loop spans 14 amino acids. Germline assignment: CDR1 SQVTM and CDR2 ANQGSEA. Trimming took off 2 bases at V and 0 bases at J, with 8 bases between the two ends. DNA for the CDR3: TGCAGCGTTGAAAGGGGGAGCTCCTACAATGAGCAGTTCTTC. It specifies CSVERGSSYNEQFF.

The DNA for the CDR3 is TGCAGCGTTGACTCGGGGGGCTACAATGAGCAGTTCTTC. Translation: CSVDSGGYNEQFF. The chain couples TRBV29-1 to TRBJ2-1; TRBD2 matches at 7 bases. The CDR3 covers 13 residues. The germline CDR1 and CDR2 sequences are SQVTM and ANQGSEA. The trim removed 3 bases at V and 3 bases at J, leaving 2 bases unmatched.

In this sample, this clone turned up a few times. V usage is TRBV5-1 and J usage is TRBJ2-7; D is ambiguous. Trimming removed 2 bases at V and 5 bases at J, with 11 bases between. This CDR3 comprises 13 residues. The germline V gene encodes CDR1 SGHRS and CDR2 YFSETQ. CDR3 sequence: CASSFVGSDEQYF. The CDR3 DNA is TGCGCCAGCAGCTTTGTGGGGTCCGACGAGCAGTACTTC.

The rearrangement uses TRBV6-5 and TRBJ2-5; 8 bases map to TRBD2. J gave up 4 bases and V 6 bases, and 10 bases lay outside the gene matches. The CDR3 spans 15 residues. Germline V gene data show CDR1 as MNHEY and CDR2 as SVGAGI. The DNA for the CDR3 is TGTGCCAGCAGGAAATCGGGACTAGTAGGAGAGACCCAGTACTTC. Translating gives CASRKSGLVGETQYF.

V is TRBV25-1 and J is TRBJ2-1; D remains ambiguous. Trimming removed 5 bases from V and 7 bases from J, with 9 bases in between. CDR3 length: 12 amino acids. From germline, CDR1 is MGHDK and CDR2 SYGVNS. The CDR3 nucleotides read TGTGCCAGCAGTTCCCAAGGAAATGAGCAGTTCTTC. It is translated as CASSSQGNEQFF.

This clone was detected a few times. The chain has TRBV12-5 and TRBJ2-3; D gene uncertain. Germline assignment: CDR1 LGHNT and CDR2 FRNRAP. With 3 bases removed from V and 2 bases from J, the gap between germline ends came to 12 bases. CDR3 length: 15 amino acids. In nucleotides, the CDR3 is TGTGCTAGTGGTTTCCAAAGGCAGTTCACAGATACGCAGTATTTT. This encodes CASGFQRQFTDTQYF.

The chain uses TRBV7-8 and TRBJ1-6; TRBD1 is a possible D gene (5 bases). Germline-derived CDR1 and CDR2 are SGHVS and FQNEAQ. V was trimmed by 5 bases and J by 9 bases, leaving 20 bases between them. CDR3 length equals 16 residues. The CDR3 DNA sequence: TGTGCCAGCAGCCCCAGAACAGAGGGGCGAGGTTCACCCCTCCACTTT. Translation gives CASSPRTEGRGSPLHF.

V gene TRBV5-4 combines with J gene TRBJ2-5; 11 bases map to TRBD2. V lost 5 bases, J lost 5 bases, and 8 bases stayed unmatched. Germline CDR1 is SGHNT and CDR2 is YYREEE (reference sequence). The length of the CDR3 is 15 residues. This CDR3 is CASRPTSGGYETQYF. DNA of the CDR3: TGTGCCAGCAGGCCCACTAGCGGGGGTTACGAGACCCAGTACTTC.

This clone occurred a few times. The chain recombines TRBV9 with TRBJ2-7, with D unresolved. This CDR3 comprises 14 residues. The germline gives CDR1 SGDLS, CDR2 YYNGEE. The germline V and J ends were trimmed by 0 bases and 3 bases, with 10 bases remaining between them. DNA for the CDR3: TGTGCCAGCAGCGTAGGAGATGTGAACTACGAGCAGTACTTC. Amino acids: CASSVGDVNYEQYF.

The rearrangement joins TRBV7-6 to TRBJ1-5; tentatively, D is TRBD1 (6 bases). V shed 5 bases and J shed 0 bases, with 8 bases lying between them. Germline CDR1 SGHVS, CDR2 FNYEAQ. There are 14 residues in the CDR3. The CDR3 region has the DNA TGTGCCAGCAGCCCACAGGGTAGCAATCAGCCCCAGCATTTT. Translation: CASSPQGSNQPQHF.

This clone turned up a few times. The rearrangement joins TRBV6-5 to TRBJ2-3; D possibly corresponds to TRBD1 (8 bases). From germline, CDR1 is MNHEY and CDR2 SVGAGI. The CDR3 is 14 amino acids. Trimming pared 7 bases from V and 6 bases from J, leaving 17 bases between. The CDR3 nucleotides read TGTGCCAGCATCGAAGGACAGGGAGGGGATACGCAGTATTTT. This encodes CASIEGQGGDTQYF.

This clone appeared a few times. The sample holds other DNA sequences that translate to the same CDR3. The chain combines TRBV9 with TRBJ2-6, with D possibly being TRBD1 (5 bases). The germline gives CDR1 SGDLS, CDR2 YYNGEE. This CDR3 region has 15 residues. Trimming cost V 1 base and J 0 bases, with 5 bases left between them. CDR3 nucleotides: TGTGCCAGCAGCGTAAGGGGCTCTGGGGCCAACGTCCTGACTTTC. Translated, it gives CASSVRGSGANVLTF.

This clone has only one observation. The genes are TRBV7-2 and TRBJ1-5, with unresolved D. The V gene's germline CDR1 is SGHTA and CDR2 FQGNSA. The CDR3 is made up of 13 amino acids. V shed 5 bases and J shed 5 bases, with 10 bases lying between them. CDR3 bases: TGTGCCAGCAGCCCGGGCAACGATCAGCCCCAGCATTTT. Translated: CASSPGNDQPQHF.

The chain recombines TRBV14 with TRBJ1-3; D is uncertain. The CDR3 is 14 residues long. Germline values: CDR1 SGHDN, CDR2 FVKESK. The V gene lost 6 bases and the J gene lost 0 bases, with 9 bases spanning the gap. DNA for the CDR3: TGTGCCAGCAGGGATAGTGGCTCTGGAAACACCATATATTTT. Encoded protein: CASRDSGSGNTIYF. The complete variable domain, with remaining parts taken from reference TRBV14 and TRBJ1-3, reads EAGVTQFPSHSVIEKGQTVTLRCDPISGHDNLYWYRRVMGKEIKFLLHFVKESKQDESGMPNNRFLAERTGGTYSTLKVQPAELEDSGVYFCASRDSGSGNTIYFGEGSWLTVV.

Only a few counts were recorded for this clone. The gene calls are TRBV19 and TRBJ1-1, with D perhaps TRBD1 (6 bases). The CDR3 covers 12 residues. Germline loops: CDR1 LNHDA, CDR2 SQIVND (reference sequence). Trimming left V 5 bases short and J 9 bases short, with 13 bases between. The CDR3 reads CASSLRQEQAFF. The CDR3 bases are TGTGCCAGTAGTCTCCGACAGGAACAAGCTTTCTTT. Supplemented by reference TRBV19 and TRBJ1-1, the full variable domain reads DGGITQSPKYLFRKEGQNVTLSCEQNLNHDAMYWYRQDPGQGLRLIYYSQIVNDFQKGDIAEGYSVSREKKESFPLTVTSAQKNPTAFYLCASSLRQEQAFFGQGTRLTVV.

The chain is built from TRBV4-1 and TRBJ2-7, with D tentatively TRBD2 (6 bases). V gave up 0 bases and J gave up 5 bases, with 14 bases separating them. CDR1 is MGHRA, CDR2 YSYEKL, per germline. The CDR3 totals 15 residues. DNA of the CDR3: TGCGCCAGCAGCCAAGACGAGCCCCGGGGGAACGAGCAGTACTTC. This translates into CASSQDEPRGNEQYF.

The rearrangement uses TRBV6-5 and TRBJ1-1; 10 bases fit TRBD1. The V gene's germline CDR1 is MNHEY and CDR2 SVGAGI. V was pared by 0 bases and J by 5 bases, with 0 bases of the junction left unmatched. The CDR3 runs 14 residues. The CDR3 DNA sequence: TGTGCCAGCAGTTACTCGGGACAGGGGACTGAAGCTTTCTTT. Encoded protein: CASSYSGQGTEAFF.

The chain combines TRBV11-3 with TRBJ2-5; 7 nucleotides agree with TRBD1. After removal of 3 bases from V and 2 bases from J, the junction contained 9 bases not matched to a gene. The CDR3 length is 16 residues. CDR1 and CDR2 from the germline V gene are SGHNT and YENEEA. The CDR3 region has the DNA TGTGCCAGCAGCTTTTTCGGGACACAGGGGCAAGAGACCCAGTACTTC. Amino acids: CASSFFGTQGQETQYF.

V is TRBV7-9 and J is TRBJ1-5, with D possibly TRBD1 on 5 matching bases. In germline, CDR1 is SEHNR, CDR2 FQNEAQ (reference sequence). V dropped 5 bases and J dropped 1 base, with 12 bases sitting between them. CDR3 size: 15 residues. The CDR3, as DNA: TGTGCCAGCAGCCCCGGGACGGGGAGCAATCAGCCCCAGCATTTT. Amino acid sequence: CASSPGTGSNQPQHF.

The chain joins TRBV18 to TRBJ2-1; 7 positions agree with TRBD1. Germline assignment: CDR1 KGHSH and CDR2 LQKENI. With 4 bases clipped from V and 0 bases from J, the junction kept 0 bases outside the gene matches. The CDR3 loop spans 14 amino acids. CDR3 DNA: TGTGCCAGCTCACAGGGGGCCTCCTACAATGAGCAGTTCTTC. Protein: CASSQGASYNEQFF. Full variable domain (remainder filled in from reference TRBV18 and TRBJ2-1): NAGVMQNPRHLVRRRGQEARLRCSPMKGHSHVYWYRQLPEEGLKFMVYLQKENIIDESGMPKERFSAEFPKEGPSILRIQQVVRGDSAAYFCASSQGASYNEQFFGPGTRLTVL.

V and J are TRBV29-1 and TRBJ1-4; a weak D match, TRBD1 (6 bases). CDR1 and CDR2 (germline): SQVTM, ANQGSEA. CDR3 size: 13 residues. The V end was cut by 3 bases, the J end by 4 bases, with 9 bases between. The CDR3 coding sequence is TGCAGCGTTGAGGACAGTATTAATGAAAAACTGTTTTTT. This sequence encodes CSVEDSINEKLFF.

The J gene is TRBJ2-6, the V gene TRBV18; D gene uncertain. V lost 3 bases to trimming and J lost 0 bases, with 9 bases between them. CDR3 size: 16 residues. Per the germline V gene, CDR1 is KGHSH and CDR2 is LQKENI. As DNA, the CDR3 is TGTGCCAGCTCACCGTTAACCCGCTCTGGGGCCAACGTCCTGACTTTC. It specifies CASSPLTRSGANVLTF.

This clone showed up just a few times. The chain employs TRBV2 and TRBJ2-5; 7 bases agree with TRBD1. Trimming took 2 bases from V and 5 from J; bases not matched to a gene: 11. The CDR3 has 16 amino acids. Germline CDR1 reads SNHLY; CDR2 reads FYNNEI. CDR3 in amino acids: CASSELGDRSHETQYF. CDR3 coding DNA: TGTGCCAGCAGTGAACTAGGGGACAGAAGTCATGAGACCCAGTACTTC.

This sequence joins TRBV14 and TRBJ2-7; the match to TRBD1 covers 9 bases. Germline V CDR1 and CDR2: SGHDN, FVKESK. CDR3 length: 17 amino acids. J lost 0 bases, V lost 5 bases, and 11 bases had no gene match. CDR3 in amino acids: CASSIRSPGQGSYEQYF. In nucleotides, the CDR3 is TGTGCCAGCAGCATTCGGTCCCCGGGACAGGGCTCCTACGAGCAGTACTTC.

This clone was counted between two and nine times. This chain joins TRBV4-3 and TRBJ1-2, with D maybe TRBD1 (6 bases). Trimming removed 0 bases at V and 8 bases at J, with 19 bases between. Germline V lookup: CDR1 LGHNA, CDR2 YSLEER. The CDR3 contains 16 residues. The CDR3, as DNA: TGCGCCAGCAGCCAAGATGAGTGGTGGGGGCCGGTAGGCTACACCTTC. This codes for CASSQDEWWGPVGYTF.

The chain has TRBV19 and TRBJ2-6; no reliable D call. The V and J ends lost 8 bases and 3 bases respectively, with 8 bases between them. The CDR3 sequence is 13 residues long. The V gene's germline CDR1 is LNHDA and CDR2 SQIVND (reference sequence). The CDR3 bases are TGTGCCAGTCGAACCTTTGGGGCCAACGTCCTGACTTTC. This codes for CASRTFGANVLTF.

CDR3: CASSDRGYEQYF. In DNA form, the CDR3 reads TGTGCCAGCAGTGATCGAGGCTACGAGCAGTACTTC. V gene TRBV27 combines with J gene TRBJ2-7, with D unclear. The ends were cut back, 5 bases at V and 3 bases at J, with 8 bases in the middle. This CDR3 region has 12 residues. Germline V CDR1 and CDR2: MNHEY, SMNVEV (reference sequence).